This passage covers 10 T cell receptor beta chains from one sample sequenced in a study of CD8+ T cells in alopecia areata. Documented treatment: oral pan-JAK inhibitor, 5-10 mg twice daily. Investigators isolated RNA and reverse transcribed it into cDNA to act as the sequencing template. Here immunoSEQ multiplex PCR was the method, and the copy in TCRdb shows in-frame clones only, minus some. The sample has 170,000 or so clones; approximately 65% are singletons. The sample here was CD4+ T cells sorted from blood, taken at week 4, from a patient treated with tofacitinib. These receptor sequences come from a human donor with alopecia areata.

About this clone: At one boundary the junction diverges from the germline segment, which might be a read error. The rearrangement joins TRBV7-7 to TRBJ2-3; TRBD2 matches 8 bases. There are 16 residues in the CDR3. Germline-derived CDR1 and CDR2 are SSHAT and FNYEAQ (reference sequence). CDR3 region: CASSPLIGGETDTQYF. The CDR3 nucleotides read TGTGCTAGCAGCCCCTTGATCGGGGGGGAGACAGATACGCAGTATTTT.

V and J are TRBV7-2 and TRBJ2-2, with D perhaps TRBD2 (6 bases). The CDR3 covers 15 residues. V lost 6 bases to trimming and J lost 1 base, with 12 bases between them. CDR1 is SGHTA and CDR2 is FQGNSA in the germline V gene. This CDR3 reads CASSNPGLNTGELFF. CDR3 DNA: TGTGCCAGCAGTAATCCGGGACTGAACACCGGGGAGCTGTTTTTT.

V is TRBV12-5 and J is TRBJ2-6; maybe TRBD2 (6 bases). CDR1 is LGHNT and CDR2 is FRNRAP in the germline V gene. The CDR3 consists of 14 residues. With 7 bases removed from V and 3 bases from J, the gap between germline ends came to 10 bases. CDR3 sequence: CASAGGFGANVLTF. Written as DNA, the CDR3 is TGTGCTAGTGCTGGGGGGTTTGGGGCCAACGTCCTGACTTTC.

This clone was counted a few times. Germline and junction disagree at one end, which may indicate a read error. The genes are TRBV7-2 and TRBJ2-1; D is perhaps TRBD2 (6 bases). CDR1 and CDR2 (germline): SGHTA, FQGNSA. This CDR3 has 8 amino acids. CDR3 in DNA: TGTGCCAGCAGCTGGACTATCTTC. It specifies CASSWTIF.

The rearrangement joins TRBV30 to TRBJ1-1, with 9 bases lining up with TRBD1. The CDR3 runs to 16 residues. V lost 2 bases to trimming and J lost 0 bases; unmatched junction nucleotides: 7. Germline CDR1 is GTSNPN and CDR2 is SVGIG (reference sequence). The DNA of the CDR3 is TGTGCCTGGAGTCCTGTGGGACAGGGTATGAACACTGAAGCTTTCTTT. It specifies CAWSPVGQGMNTEAFF.

This clone was detected only a few times. The genes are TRBV4-2 and TRBJ2-1; 7 bases align to TRBD2. This CDR3 comprises 15 residues. Looked up from germline, CDR1 is LGHNA and CDR2 is YNFKEQ. Trimming removed 4 bases from V and 7 bases from J; junction bases left unmatched: 10. CDR3 nucleotides: TGTGCCAGCAGCCCCCCCAGCGGGGCAGTGAATGAGCAGTTCTTC. It specifies CASSPPSGAVNEQFF.

A single count supports this clone. In nucleotides, the CDR3 is TGTGCCTGGAGTGTACCGGCCGGGGCCAACGTCCTGACTTTC. This gives the protein CAWSVPAGANVLTF. V is TRBV30 and J is TRBJ2-6; D remains unclear. The CDR3 length is 14 residues. Trimming removed 0 bases at V and 4 bases at J, with 7 bases between. The germline V gene encodes CDR1 GTSNPN and CDR2 SVGIG (reference sequence).

The genes are TRBV5-6 and TRBJ1-6; D gene unclear. This CDR3 comprises 13 residues. Trimming removed 2 bases from V and 6 bases from J, with 6 bases in between. Looked up from germline, CDR1 is SGHDT and CDR2 is YYEEEE. For the CDR3, the DNA is TGTGCCAGCAGCTTACCGAGTAATTCACCCCTCCACTTT. Translation gives CASSLPSNSPLHF.

In its sample, this clone was seen a few times. The chain employs TRBV4-3 and TRBJ2-1, with unresolved D. This CDR3 has 13 residues. Trimming removed 1 base from V and 8 bases from J, with 9 bases in between. Per the germline V gene, CDR1 is LGHNA and CDR2 is YSLEER. CDR3 in amino acids: CASSQGLGDEQFF. CDR3 nucleotide sequence: TGCGCCAGCAGCCAAGGTCTTGGAGATGAGCAGTTCTTC.

The J gene is TRBJ2-3, the V gene TRBV5-6; the D is unclear. Per germline, CDR1 SGHDT and CDR2 YYEEEE. The CDR3 spans 12 residues. Trimming shortened V by 0 bases and J by 5 bases, and 4 bases separated the two germline ends. The CDR3 bases are TGTGCCAGCAGCTTGGCGGTAGATACGCAGTATTTT. It encodes CASSLAVDTQYF.